This T cell receptor beta chain was sequenced during a study of PD-L1 blockade in urothelial cancer. Study details: Atezolizumab at 1,200 mg intravenously every 3 weeks was started by patients in the mid-2010s. Blood underwent analysis 3 weeks (second dose) and 6 weeks after treatment began.

The time point denotes: pretreatment peripheral blood. Clones were read by immunoSEQ multiplex PCR, and TCRdb kept only the in-frame ones, dropping some. The profile covers tens of thousands of clones, with more than 80% appearing a single time and 5.7% taken by the ten largest. Notes on the study in general: Durable-benefit patients had greater expansion of tumor-associated blood clones at 3 weeks. Below-median pretreatment blood TCR clonality predicted better survival.

In regard to this clone: Its antigen is undetermined.

Trimming took 5 bases from V and 4 from J; bases not matched to a gene: 6. The CDR3 is 14 amino acids. CDR1 is LNHDA and CDR2 is SQIVND in the germline V gene (reference sequence). This chain links TRBV19 with TRBJ2-3; 7 bases agree with TRBD1. Sequenced material: PBMCs, taken around atezolizumab (anti-PD-L1) treatment. This receptor was identified in a man between 65 and 79 years old with urothelial cancer. The CDR3 here is CASSAYRGADTQYF. The CDR3, as DNA: TGTGCCAGTAGTGCCTACAGGGGAGCAGATACGCAGTATTTT. The whole variable domain, filled in from reference TRBV19 and TRBJ2-3, reads DGGITQSPKYLFRKEGQNVTLSCEQNLNHDAMYWYRQDPGQGLRLIYYSQIVNDFQKGDIAEGYSVSREKKESFPLTVTSAQKNPTAFYLCASSAYRGADTQYFGPGTRLTVL.